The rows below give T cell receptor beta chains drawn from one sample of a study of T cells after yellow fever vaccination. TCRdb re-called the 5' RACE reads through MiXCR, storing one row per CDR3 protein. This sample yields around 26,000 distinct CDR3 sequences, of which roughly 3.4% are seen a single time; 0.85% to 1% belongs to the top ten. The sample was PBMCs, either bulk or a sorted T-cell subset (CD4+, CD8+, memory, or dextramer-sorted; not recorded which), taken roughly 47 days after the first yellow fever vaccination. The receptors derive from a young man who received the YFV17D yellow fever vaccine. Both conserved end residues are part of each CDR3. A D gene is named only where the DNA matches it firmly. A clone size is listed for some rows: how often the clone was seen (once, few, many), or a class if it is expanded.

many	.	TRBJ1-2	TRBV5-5	CASSWQRDYGYTF	TGTGCCAGCAGCTGGCAAAGGGACTATGGCTACACCTTC
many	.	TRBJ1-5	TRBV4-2	CASSQVRGGNQPQHF	TGTGCCAGCAGCCAAGTGAGGGGGGGCAATCAGCCCCAGCATTTT
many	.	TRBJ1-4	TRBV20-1	CSARDYLNDEKLFF	TGCAGTGCTAGAGATTATCTTAATGACGAAAAACTGTTTTTT
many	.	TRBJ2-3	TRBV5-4	CASSLALNGDTQYF	TGTGCCAGCAGCTTGGCGCTCAACGGAGATACGCAGTATTTT
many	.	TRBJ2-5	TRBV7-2	CASRRDEAQYF	TGTGCCAGCAGACGTGACGAGGCCCAGTACTTC
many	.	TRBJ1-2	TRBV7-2	CASSNGRGFYGYTF	TGTGCCAGCAGCAACGGGCGTGGTTTCTATGGCTACACCTTC
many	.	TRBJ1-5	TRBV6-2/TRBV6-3	CASSYGDPHQPQHF	TGTGCCAGCAGTTACGGAGACCCCCATCAGCCCCAGCATTTT
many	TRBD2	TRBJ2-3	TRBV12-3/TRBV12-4	CASGKLAGVPDTQYF	TGTGCCAGCGGGAAACTAGCGGGGGTTCCAGATACGCAGTATTTT
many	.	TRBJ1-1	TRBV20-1	CSASRNTEAFF	TGCAGTGCTAGCAGGAACACTGAAGCTTTCTTT
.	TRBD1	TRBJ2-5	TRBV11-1	CASSHGTEETQYF	TGTGCCAGCAGCCATGGGACAGAAGAGACCCAGTACTTC
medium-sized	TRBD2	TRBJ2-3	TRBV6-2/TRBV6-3	CASSYPSGTVADTQYF	TGTGCCAGCAGTTACCCTAGCGGGACCGTAGCAGATACGCAGTATTTT
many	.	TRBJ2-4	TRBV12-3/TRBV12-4	CASSYNREGAQNIQYF	TGTGCCAGCAGTTACAACAGGGAGGGGGCCCAAAACATTCAGTACTTC
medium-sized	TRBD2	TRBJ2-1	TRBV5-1	CATAIELYSGNEQFF	TGCGCCACCGCAATTGAACTGTATAGCGGGAATGAGCAGTTCTTC
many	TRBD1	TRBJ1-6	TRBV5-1	CASCDRDNSPLHF	TGCGCCAGCTGTGACAGGGATAATTCACCCCTCCACTTT
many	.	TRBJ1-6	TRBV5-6	CASSLKFSGNSPLHF	TGTGCCAGCAGCTTGAAGTTTTCGGGTAATTCACCCCTCCACTTT